The following is a TCR beta chain sequence with its context. The table lists this clonotype with a few counts. Its antigen remains undetermined. Base qualities are not provided; no much larger clone lies one nucleotide away. Deletion took 2 bases off V and 6 bases off J, with a span of 13 bases between the germline ends. CDR1 KGHSH and CDR2 LQKENI were looked up in the germline V gene. The CDR3 covers 15 residues, taking in both the cysteine and the phenylalanine. Only the CDR3 region is kept as DNA, spanning 45 bases read in frame from base 1. This sample is part of a study of patients and donors after allogeneic stem cell transplantation (dated by TCRdb to 2018 to 2020). Library preparation used RT-PCR. Reads for this sample came from a NextSeq 550. The raw public reads went through TCRdb reprocessing: fastp at Q25, MiXCR clone calling, in-frame beta chains kept. Rows are combined by CDR3 protein, so each entry shows the most common genes and DNA. Counted in this sample were some 230,000 distinct CDR3 sequences; 13% to 15% of them appeared once. In total, the top ten clones hold roughly 12% of the sample.

The receptor chain draws on TRBV18 and TRBJ2-2, with a tentative D gene TRBD2 over 5 matching bases. This TCR derives from a human donor who was either an allogeneic HSCT recipient or a stem cell or donor lymphocyte infusion donor (not recorded which). It is not recorded whose cells these are; they may come from a transplant donor. Material for sequencing was blood, either unsorted or a sorted T cell fraction (not recorded which). The CDR3 protein is CASSPLREGAGELFF. The DNA sequence follows: TGTGCCAGCTCACCATTAAGAGAGGGCGCCGGGGAGCTGTTTTTT.